The sequence of this TCR beta chain was determined in a study of T cell changes during pregnancy in multiple sclerosis. The repertoire was sequenced with immunoSEQ multiplex PCR; TCRdb's copy has only in-frame clones and lacks some. Of about 50,000 clones listed, roughly 95% were seen once; the top ten hold less than 0.35%. Trimming removed 4 bases from V and 5 bases from J, with 14 bases in between. This CDR3 is 14 amino acids long. Per the germline V gene, CDR1 is MDHEN and CDR2 is SYDVKM. The genes are TRBV28 and TRBJ2-5; D might be TRBD1 (6 bases). The receptor comes from a female donor with multiple sclerosis, enrolled in a pregnancy study. The starting material was CD4+ T cells from peripheral blood mononuclear cells, obtained in the third trimester of pregnancy. CDR3 coding DNA: TGTGCCAGCAGTTCCGGGACATCGAAGGAGACCCAGTACTTC. It encodes CASSSGTSKETQYF.